This entry lists 27 T cell receptor beta chains sequenced from one sample in a study of blood T cell repertoires in COVID-19. Sequencing was performed with immunoSEQ multiplex PCR; in TCRdb, only in-frame clones are kept and a portion is missing. The table includes about 55,000 clones, 70% to 90% detected once. Sample: peripheral blood. All receptors derive from a man between 65 and 85 years old with acute or convalescent COVID-19.

This sequence joins TRBV19 and TRBJ1-2, with D perhaps matching TRBD1 (6 bases). The germline V gene has CDR1 LNHDA and CDR2 SQIVND (reference sequence). V lost 5 bases, J lost 4 bases, and 20 bases lay in between. The CDR3 is 16 amino acids. The CDR3 sequence: CASSAPRTQGFYGYTF. The DNA for the CDR3 is TGTGCCAGTAGTGCCCCAAGGACACAGGGATTCTATGGCTACACCTTC. Based on the CDR3 plus reference TRBV19 and TRBJ1-2, the full variable domain is DGGITQSPKYLFRKEGQNVTLSCEQNLNHDAMYWYRQDPGQGLRLIYYSQIVNDFQKGDIAEGYSVSREKKESFPLTVTSAQKNPTAFYLCASSAPRTQGFYGYTFGSGTRLTVV.

The rearrangement uses TRBV4-1 and TRBJ1-2; tentative D call: TRBD1 (6 bases). The CDR3 totals 14 residues. CDR1 is MGHRA, CDR2 YSYEKL, per germline. The V and J ends lost 4 bases and 4 bases respectively, with 13 bases between them. The CDR3 nucleotides read TGCGCCAGCAGCCGGGAAACAGGGCCCTATGGCTACACCTTC. Protein sequence: CASSRETGPYGYTF.

The chain uses TRBV28 and TRBJ1-5; 7 bases match TRBD1. The ends lost 1 base at V and 1 base at J; junction bases unmatched: 7. Looked up from germline, CDR1 is MDHEN and CDR2 is SYDVKM. The CDR3 sequence is 17 residues long. DNA for the CDR3: TGTGCCAGCAGTTTATACTCAGAGGGGGCGAGCAATCAGCCCCAGCATTTT. It specifies CASSLYSEGASNQPQHF.

J is TRBJ1-6 and V is TRBV19; possibly TRBD1 for D (5 bases). With 0 bases removed from V and 13 bases from J, the gap between germline ends came to 13 bases. From germline, CDR1 is LNHDA and CDR2 SQIVND (reference sequence). The CDR3 is 14 residues long. The CDR3 DNA reads as TGTGCCAGTAGTATAGATCCGGACATATCCCCCCTCCACTTT. It specifies CASSIDPDISPLHF.

The chain links TRBV27 to TRBJ2-5, with a tentative D call TRBD2 (5 bases). The CDR3 extends over 12 amino acids. Trimming took off 7 bases at V and 5 bases at J, with 11 bases between the two ends. The germline V gene has CDR1 MNHEY and CDR2 SMNVEV (reference sequence). This chain's CDR3 is CASKRAGETQYF. As DNA, the CDR3 is TGTGCCAGCAAGAGGGCGGGTGAGACCCAGTACTTC.

This clone was counted between two and nine times. The chain has TRBV11-2 and TRBJ1-6; 7 bases match TRBD1. CDR3 length: 16 residues. Per germline, CDR1 SGHAT and CDR2 FQNNGV. With V trimmed by 4 bases and J by 6 bases, 9 bases remained unmatched. The chain's CDR3 is CASSSRQGGGNSPLHF. The CDR3 coding sequence is TGTGCCAGCAGCTCCCGACAGGGAGGAGGTAATTCACCCCTCCACTTT.

The rearrangement joins TRBV27 to TRBJ1-2; the match to TRBD1 covers 8 bases. In germline, CDR1 is MNHEY, CDR2 SMNVEV (reference sequence). J was trimmed by 0 bases and V by 5 bases; bases with no gene match: 5. CDR3 size: 15 residues. CDR3 bases: TGTGCCAGCAGTAAGGGACAGGCCCCTAACTATGGCTACACCTTC. Protein product: CASSKGQAPNYGYTF.

This clone was picked up one time. Other DNA sequences within the sample encode an identical CDR3. The V call is TRBV4-2, the J call TRBJ1-6; TRBD1 matches at 9 bases. The ends lost 3 bases at V and 8 bases at J; junction bases unmatched: 2. Germline CDR1 and CDR2: LGHNA and YNFKEQ. The CDR3 spans 14 residues. The DNA of the CDR3 is TGTGCCAGCAGCCAGGACAGGGGTGATTCACCCCTCCACTTT. Translation gives CASSQDRGDSPLHF.

This clone was observed once. The chain combines TRBV19 with TRBJ1-5, with D tentatively TRBD1 (5 bases). This CDR3 contains 15 residues. Looked up from germline, CDR1 is LNHDA and CDR2 is SQIVND (reference sequence). V dropped 5 bases and J dropped 4 bases, with 15 bases sitting between them. The DNA of the CDR3 is TGTGCCAGTAGTCGGCGGGAGGGGCCTAATCAGCCCCAGCATTTT. Protein product: CASSRREGPNQPQHF.

CDR3 region: CASSSTGPQSYGYTF. In nucleotides, the CDR3 is TGTGCCAGCAGTTCGACAGGACCCCAGAGCTATGGCTACACCTTC. V usage is TRBV28 and J usage is TRBJ1-2; possibly TRBD1 for D (6 bases). The germline V gene has CDR1 MDHEN and CDR2 SYDVKM. V lost 4 bases to trimming and J lost 4 bases, with 16 bases between them. The CDR3 has 15 amino acids.

The chain recombines TRBV19 with TRBJ1-2, with 10 bases matching TRBD1. Trimming removed 5 bases from V and 9 bases from J; junction bases left unmatched: 6. The CDR3 has 13 residues. Germline V gene data show CDR1 as LNHDA and CDR2 as SQIVND (reference sequence). CDR3 residues: CASSFRDRGSYTF. The CDR3 DNA sequence: TGTGCCAGTAGTTTCCGGGACAGGGGAAGCTACACCTTC.

This clone was counted only a few times. The gene calls are TRBV5-4 and TRBJ2-5; 14 bases map to TRBD2. Losses at the gene ends were 4 bases for V and 2 bases for J; bases not matched to a gene: 7. This CDR3 has 17 residues. Germline V lookup: CDR1 SGHNT, CDR2 YYREEE (reference sequence). CDR3 amino acids: CASSPGTSGRRQETQYF. The CDR3 coding sequence is TGTGCCAGCAGCCCGGGGACTAGCGGGAGAAGGCAAGAGACCCAGTACTTC.

The chain has TRBV18 and TRBJ2-1, with 14 bases aligning to TRBD2. Unmatched junction bases numbered 10, after V lost 6 bases and J lost 3 bases. The CDR3 loop spans 18 amino acids. Germline V gives CDR1 KGHSH, CDR2 LQKENI. The CDR3 nucleotides are TGTGCCAGCTCGAAAACCGGGACTAGCGGGAGCTTCTACAATGAGCAGTTCTTC. Translating it yields CASSKTGTSGSFYNEQFF.

The chain employs TRBV28 and TRBJ2-7, with D possibly being TRBD2 (5 bases). Trimming removed 2 bases from V and 3 bases from J, with 5 bases in between. The CDR3 spans 12 residues. CDR1 and CDR2 from the germline V gene are MDHEN and SYDVKM. For the CDR3, the DNA is TGTGCCAGCAGTTTAGAGGGCTACGAGCAGTACGTC. It translates to CASSLEGYEQYV.

This rearrangement joins TRBV4-3 to TRBJ2-7; TRBD2 agrees at 14 bases. V was pared by 4 bases and J by 7 bases, with 6 bases of the junction left unmatched. The CDR3 extends over 15 amino acids. CDR1 is LGHNA, CDR2 YSLEER, per germline. CDR3 bases: TGCGCCAGCAGCCTGGGACTAGCGGGAGAGGGGGAGCAGTACTTC. Translated: CASSLGLAGEGEQYF.

This clone showed up just a few times. This rearrangement joins TRBV5-1 to TRBJ2-7; 10 nucleotides line up with TRBD2. Germline loops: CDR1 SGHRS, CDR2 YFSETQ. J lost 6 bases, V lost 6 bases, and 12 bases had no gene match. There are 15 residues in the CDR3. CDR3 coding DNA: TGCGCCAGCACAGCTAGCGGGAGTAGGGCCTTCGAGCAGTACTTC. Translating gives CASTASGSRAFEQYF.

This clone appeared a few times. The chain has TRBV2 and TRBJ2-1; 9 bases agree with TRBD2. V lost 2 bases and J lost 6; bases outside the gene matches: 2. The germline V gene encodes CDR1 SNHLY and CDR2 FYNNEI. The CDR3 has 14 residues. The DNA of the CDR3 is TGTGCCAGCAGTGAACGCGGGAGGGTCAATGAGCAGTTCTTC. This sequence encodes CASSERGRVNEQFF.

The chain carries TRBV2 and TRBJ1-2; D gene ambiguous. CDR3 length: 12 amino acids. V was trimmed by 1 base and J by 4 bases, leaving 4 bases between them. Looked up from germline, CDR1 is SNHLY and CDR2 is FYNNEI. The CDR3 is CASSEESYGYTF. Here the CDR3 DNA reads TGTGCCAGCAGTGAAGAGAGCTATGGCTACACCTTC.

This clone was seen a few times. The chain has TRBV7-2 and TRBJ2-2; no firm D call. The CDR3 consists of 13 residues. Trimming removed 2 bases at V and 4 bases at J, with 5 bases between. The germline V gene encodes CDR1 SGHTA and CDR2 FQGNSA. CDR3 sequence: CASSLPGTGELFF. The CDR3, as DNA: TGTGCCAGCAGCTTACCCGGCACCGGGGAGCTGTTTTTT.

V and J are TRBV7-9 and TRBJ1-4; D is perhaps TRBD1 (5 bases). Germline V lookup: CDR1 SEHNR, CDR2 FQNEAQ (reference sequence). The V gene lost 3 bases and the J gene lost 3 bases, with 14 bases spanning the gap. The CDR3 contains 16 residues. CDR3 bases: TGTGCCAGCAGCTTTACGGACACCGCGGCTAATGAAAAACTGTTTTTT. Translation: CASSFTDTAANEKLFF.

The chain is built from TRBV7-2 and TRBJ2-1; 8 nucleotides line up with TRBD1. There are 14 residues in the CDR3. CDR1 and CDR2 from the germline V gene are SGHTA and FQGNSA. V gave up 3 bases and J gave up 10 bases; unmatched junction bases: 8. The CDR3 nucleotides read TGTGCCAGCAGCTTGGAGTCAGGGGGCGGAGAGCAGTTCTTC. This encodes CASSLESGGGEQFF.

This clone is labeled as medium-sized. The rearrangement links TRBV19 to TRBJ2-1, with a weak D call TRBD2 (6 bases). V was trimmed by 9 bases and J by 4 bases, leaving 16 bases between them. This CDR3 contains 14 residues. Germline V gene data show CDR1 as LNHDA and CDR2 as SQIVND (reference sequence). The CDR3 is CASSRDLYYNEQFF. The CDR3 DNA sequence: TGTGCCAGCTCCCGGGACTTGTATTACAATGAGCAGTTCTTC.

CDR3 region: CASSLVAGSDGYTF. The CDR3 nucleotides read TGCGCCAGCAGCTTGGTCGCAGGGTCGGATGGCTACACCTTC. The gene calls are TRBV5-1 and TRBJ1-2, with D perhaps TRBD1 (5 bases). CDR1 is SGHRS and CDR2 is YFSETQ in the germline V gene. This CDR3 region has 14 residues. Deletions cut 0 bases from V and 6 bases from J, with 12 bases between. The full variable domain, in which reference TRBV5-1 and TRBJ1-2 provide the parts outside the CDR3, is KAGVTQTPRYLIKTRGQQVTLSCSPISGHRSVSWYQQTPGQGLQFLFEYFSETQRNKGNFPGRFSGRQFSNSRSEMNVSTLELGDSALYLCASSLVAGSDGYTFGSGTRLTVV.

The chain is built from TRBV4-3 and TRBJ2-6; 12 bases are shared with TRBD2. With V trimmed by 3 bases and J by 0 bases, 9 bases remained unmatched. The CDR3 has 20 residues. Per germline, CDR1 LGHNA and CDR2 YSLEER. CDR3 sequence: CASSHLLTSGSSSGANVLTF. CDR3 DNA sequence: TGCGCCAGCAGCCACCTTTTGACTAGCGGGAGCAGCTCTGGGGCCAACGTCCTGACTTTC.

In this sample, this clone turned up once. The rearrangement links TRBV7-2 to TRBJ2-3; 12 positions agree with TRBD2. Germline V lookup: CDR1 SGHTA, CDR2 FQGNSA. The CDR3 totals 18 residues. V shed 3 bases and J 4 bases; nucleotides not matched to a gene: 11. CDR3 residues: CASSFRTSGISGADTQYF. For the CDR3, the DNA is TGTGCCAGCAGCTTTCGGACTAGCGGGATAAGTGGTGCAGATACGCAGTATTTT. The full variable domain, rest sourced from reference TRBV7-2 and TRBJ2-3, is GAGVSQSPSNKVTEKGKDVELRCDPISGHTALYWYRQSLGQGLEFLIYFQGNSAPDKSGLPSDRFSAERTGGSVSTLTIQRTQQEDSAVYLCASSFRTSGISGADTQYFGPGTRLTVL.

This chain joins TRBV11-2 and TRBJ1-2, with a weak D call TRBD1 (6 bases). The CDR3 covers 15 residues. Germline lookup yields CDR1 SGHAT and CDR2 FQNNGV. V lost 4 bases, J lost 6 bases, and 18 bases lay in between. CDR3 residues: CASSSYRAQHHGYTF. In DNA form, the CDR3 reads TGTGCCAGCAGCTCCTACAGGGCCCAGCACCATGGCTACACCTTC.

In DNA form, the CDR3 reads TGTGCCAGTAGTATAGCTCTAGTATATGAGCAGTACTTC. Translation gives CASSIALVYEQYF. V usage is TRBV19 and J usage is TRBJ2-7; D is unclear. CDR1 LNHDA and CDR2 SQIVND come from the germline V gene (reference sequence). V was shortened by 1 base and J by 7 bases, with 11 bases between the two germline ends. This CDR3 spans 13 amino acids.